The subject of this entry is one T cell receptor (beta chain). The data originate from a study of blood T cell repertoires in COVID-19. On the study more broadly: Donors in the United States, Italy and Spain gave samples during acute or convalescent COVID-19. The analysed material was cDNA or gDNA that came from T cells, B-cell-depleted T cells, or PBMCs.

J gave up 0 bases and V 5 bases, and 9 bases lay outside the gene matches. CDR1 and CDR2 (germline): SQVTM, ANQGSEA. The CDR3 totals 17 residues. Some clones are missing from TCRdb's copy, which holds only in-frame ones; the method was immunoSEQ multiplex PCR. The sample contains 150,000 to 200,000 clones, about 88% of which appear only once. This rearrangement joins TRBV29-1 to TRBJ2-1; 11 bases fit TRBD2. The sequence was collected from an elderly woman in a cohort sampled during active or convalescent COVID-19. The specimen was peripheral blood. CDR3 in DNA: TGCAGCGTTTCCCGGTCTAGCGGGGGGCCCTCCTACAATGAGCAGTTCTTC. The encoded protein is CSVSRSSGGPSYNEQFF.